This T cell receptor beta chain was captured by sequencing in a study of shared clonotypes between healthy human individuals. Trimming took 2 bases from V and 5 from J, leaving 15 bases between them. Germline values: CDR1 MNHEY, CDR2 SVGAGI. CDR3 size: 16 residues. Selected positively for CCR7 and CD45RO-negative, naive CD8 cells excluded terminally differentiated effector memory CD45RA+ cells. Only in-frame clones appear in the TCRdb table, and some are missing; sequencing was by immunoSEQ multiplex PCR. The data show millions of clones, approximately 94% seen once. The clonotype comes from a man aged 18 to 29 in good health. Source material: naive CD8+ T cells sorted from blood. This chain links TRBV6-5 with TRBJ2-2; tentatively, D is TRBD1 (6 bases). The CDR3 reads CASSYVTTGLTGELFF. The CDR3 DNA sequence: TGTGCCAGCAGTTACGTAACCACAGGGCTAACCGGGGAGCTGTTTTTT.